The clone carrying this T cell receptor (beta chain) was picked up a small number of times. The data derive from a study of shared clonotypes between healthy human individuals. Only in-frame clones appear in the TCRdb table, and some are missing; sequencing was by immunoSEQ multiplex PCR. Among millions of clones, over 85% were seen once, and the ten largest hold under 0.15%. Trimming at V came to 6 bases and at J to 3 bases, leaving 5 bases not matched to a gene. Germline V gene data show CDR1 as LNHDA and CDR2 as SQIVND (reference sequence). This CDR3 region has 14 residues. Sequencing was carried out using naive CD4+ T cells sorted from blood. Subset indicated: CD45RA+ positively selected. The chain links TRBV19 to TRBJ1-5, with 7 nucleotides matching TRBD1. This clonotype was obtained from a man between 18 and 29 years old in good health. The CDR3 loop reads CASRTGVSNQPQHF. CDR3 in DNA: TGTGCCAGTAGAACAGGGGTGTCCAATCAGCCCCAGCATTTT.